The rows below give T cell receptor beta chains drawn from one sample of a study of blood T cell repertoires in COVID-19. The repertoire was sequenced with immunoSEQ multiplex PCR; TCRdb's copy has only in-frame clones and lacks some. Among over 120,000 clones listed, roughly 85% were seen once. Input material: PBMCs or T cells enriched from blood (not recorded which). The receptors shown here come from a man aged 50 or older who had recovered from COVID-19. Each CDR3 is given with its conserved first and last residue. The order of the fields is clone size, CDR3 length, D gene, J gene, V gene, CDR3 protein, CDR3 DNA. The D gene is left open where the match is weak. Size tells how often a clone was seen (once, few, many) or the class of an expanded clone, and some rows leave it out.

clone size: NA
CDR3 length: 16
D gene: TRBD2
J gene: TRBJ2-1
V gene: TRBV2
CDR3 protein: CASRPGTSGRGSEQFF
CDR3 DNA: TGTGCCAGCAGGCCCGGGACTAGCGGGAGAGGGTCTGAGCAGTTCTTC

clone size: NA
CDR3 length: 17
D gene: NA
J gene: TRBJ2-5
V gene: TRBV28
CDR3 protein: CASSQLEGTASQETQYF
CDR3 DNA: TGTGCCAGCAGCCAATTGGAGGGGACAGCCTCCCAAGAGACCCAGTACTTC

clone size: NA
CDR3 length: 15
D gene: NA
J gene: TRBJ2-6
V gene: TRBV7-2
CDR3 protein: CASSLALARNNVLTF
CDR3 DNA: TGTGCCAGCAGCTTAGCCCTCGCGCGCAACAACGTCCTGACTTTC

clone size: NA
CDR3 length: 14
D gene: NA
J gene: TRBJ1-4
V gene: TRBV6-5
CDR3 protein: CASSYTGPNEKLFF
CDR3 DNA: TGTGCCAGCAGTTACACAGGGCCCAATGAAAAACTGTTTTTT

clone size: NA
CDR3 length: 14
D gene: TRBD1
J gene: TRBJ1-1
V gene: TRBV5-1
CDR3 protein: CASRQGQGNTEAFF
CDR3 DNA: TGCGCCAGCAGGCAAGGACAGGGGAACACTGAAGCTTTCTTT

clone size: NA
CDR3 length: 13
D gene: NA
J gene: TRBJ1-2
V gene: TRBV6-5
CDR3 protein: CASSYSVRDGYTF
CDR3 DNA: TGTGCCAGCAGTTACTCCGTACGGGATGGCTACACCTTC

clone size: NA
CDR3 length: 13
D gene: NA
J gene: TRBJ1-5
V gene: TRBV6-5
CDR3 protein: CASRLDGNQPQHF
CDR3 DNA: TGTGCCAGCAGGTTAGACGGGAATCAGCCCCAGCATTTT

clone size: once
CDR3 length: 16
D gene: NA
J gene: TRBJ1-4
V gene: TRBV28
CDR3 protein: CASSLAGSATNEKLFF
CDR3 DNA: TGTGCCAGCAGTCTCGCAGGGTCCGCAACTAATGAAAAACTGTTTTTT

clone size: NA
CDR3 length: 14
D gene: TRBD1
J gene: TRBJ1-2
V gene: TRBV6-5
CDR3 protein: CASSSQGIGYGYTF
CDR3 DNA: TGTGCCAGCAGTTCACAGGGGATTGGCTATGGCTACACCTTC

clone size: NA
CDR3 length: 15
D gene: NA
J gene: TRBJ2-1
V gene: TRBV18
CDR3 protein: CASSPPAALRPEQFF
CDR3 DNA: TGTGCCAGCTCACCACCAGCGGCTCTAAGGCCGGAGCAGTTCTTC

clone size: NA
CDR3 length: 15
D gene: NA
J gene: TRBJ1-1
V gene: TRBV5-4
CDR3 protein: CASSFQNRLNTEAFF
CDR3 DNA: TGTGCCAGCAGCTTCCAGAACAGGCTGAACACTGAAGCTTTCTTT

clone size: NA
CDR3 length: 14
D gene: TRBD1
J gene: TRBJ1-4
V gene: TRBV5-1
CDR3 protein: CASSTGTVDEKLFF
CDR3 DNA: TGCGCCAGCAGCACCGGGACAGTCGATGAAAAACTGTTTTTT

clone size: once
CDR3 length: 15
D gene: NA
J gene: TRBJ1-5
V gene: TRBV30
CDR3 protein: CAWSVLGGSNQPQHF
CDR3 DNA: TGTGCCTGGAGTGTACTAGGGGGTAGCAATCAGCCCCAGCATTTT

clone size: NA
CDR3 length: 15
D gene: NA
J gene: TRBJ1-1
V gene: TRBV9
CDR3 protein: CASSPFGRDDTEAFF
CDR3 DNA: TGTGCCAGCAGTCCCTTTGGGAGGGACGACACTGAAGCTTTCTTT

clone size: NA
CDR3 length: 15
D gene: NA
J gene: TRBJ1-1
V gene: TRBV3-1/TRBV3-2
CDR3 protein: CASSQGAARNTEAFF
CDR3 DNA: TGTGCCAGCAGCCAAGGGGCAGCCAGGAACACTGAAGCTTTCTTT

clone size: NA
CDR3 length: 15
D gene: TRBD1
J gene: TRBJ1-3
V gene: TRBV4-1
CDR3 protein: CASSSRQGWGNTIYF
CDR3 DNA: TGCGCCAGCAGCAGCAGACAGGGATGGGGAAACACCATATATTTT

clone size: few
CDR3 length: 14
D gene: NA
J gene: TRBJ2-1
V gene: TRBV9
CDR3 protein: CASSRGGAHNEQFF
CDR3 DNA: TGTGCCAGCAGCAGGGGCGGGGCCCACAATGAGCAGTTCTTC

clone size: few
CDR3 length: 16
D gene: TRBD2
J gene: TRBJ2-5
V gene: TRBV11-2
CDR3 protein: CASSRTSGGAGETQYF
CDR3 DNA: TGTGCCAGCAGCCGTACTAGCGGGGGGGCCGGAGAGACCCAGTACTTC

clone size: NA
CDR3 length: 17
D gene: TRBD2
J gene: TRBJ2-1
V gene: TRBV24-1
CDR3 protein: CATSDRLAGFAYNEQFF
CDR3 DNA: TGTGCCACCAGTGACAGACTAGCGGGATTCGCCTACAATGAGCAGTTCTTC

clone size: NA
CDR3 length: 17
D gene: NA
J gene: TRBJ2-2
V gene: TRBV19
CDR3 protein: CASTPLHHGRDTGELFF
CDR3 DNA: TGTGCCAGTACCCCCTTACATCACGGGAGAGATACCGGGGAGCTGTTTTTT

clone size: NA
CDR3 length: 15
D gene: TRBD1
J gene: TRBJ2-3
V gene: TRBV6-5
CDR3 protein: CASSYFGTGTDTQYF
CDR3 DNA: TGTGCCAGCAGTTACTTCGGGACAGGCACAGATACGCAGTATTTT

clone size: NA
CDR3 length: 15
D gene: TRBD1
J gene: TRBJ2-7
V gene: TRBV19
CDR3 protein: CASRPTGTGVHEQYF
CDR3 DNA: TGTGCCAGTAGGCCCACCGGGACAGGGGTCCACGAGCAGTACTTC

clone size: NA
CDR3 length: 15
D gene: NA
J gene: TRBJ1-2
V gene: TRBV4-3
CDR3 protein: CASSQDLRGHYGYTF
CDR3 DNA: TGCGCCAGCAGCCAAGACCTCAGGGGTCACTATGGCTACACCTTC

clone size: NA
CDR3 length: 14
D gene: TRBD1
J gene: TRBJ1-3
V gene: TRBV6-5
CDR3 protein: CASSSGGTGNTIYF
CDR3 DNA: TGTGCCAGCTCGTCAGGGGGAACTGGAAACACCATATATTTT

clone size: NA
CDR3 length: 15
D gene: NA
J gene: TRBJ2-1
V gene: TRBV7-2
CDR3 protein: CASSPGLQSYNEQFF
CDR3 DNA: TGTGCCAGCAGCCCCGGACTACAAAGCTACAATGAGCAGTTCTTC

clone size: NA
CDR3 length: 18
D gene: TRBD1
J gene: TRBJ1-5
V gene: TRBV7-2
CDR3 protein: CASSLGQPNSYSNQPQHF
CDR3 DNA: TGTGCCAGCAGCCTGGGACAGCCAAACTCTTATAGCAATCAGCCCCAGCATTTT

clone size: NA
CDR3 length: 13
D gene: TRBD2
J gene: TRBJ2-5
V gene: TRBV5-1
CDR3 protein: CASSGLAQETQYF
CDR3 DNA: TGCGCCAGCAGCGGACTAGCCCAAGAGACCCAGTACTTC

clone size: NA
CDR3 length: 15
D gene: TRBD2
J gene: TRBJ2-3
V gene: TRBV27
CDR3 protein: CASSGPGGGTDTQYF
CDR3 DNA: TGTGCCAGCAGTGGCCCCGGGGGGGGGACAGATACGCAGTATTTT

clone size: NA
CDR3 length: 12
D gene: NA
J gene: TRBJ2-3
V gene: TRBV12-3/TRBV12-4
CDR3 protein: CASSLESDTQYF
CDR3 DNA: TGTGCCAGCAGTCTCGAGTCAGATACGCAGTATTTT

clone size: NA
CDR3 length: 15
D gene: NA
J gene: TRBJ2-2
V gene: TRBV28
CDR3 protein: CASRGPTVRTGELFF
CDR3 DNA: TGTGCCAGCAGGGGCCCGACGGTTCGTACCGGGGAGCTGTTTTTT

clone size: NA
CDR3 length: 15
D gene: TRBD1
J gene: TRBJ1-5
V gene: TRBV19
CDR3 protein: CASTDRGGGDQPQHF
CDR3 DNA: TGTGCCAGTACTGATCGAGGGGGCGGGGATCAGCCCCAGCATTTT

clone size: NA
CDR3 length: 14
D gene: NA
J gene: TRBJ2-5
V gene: TRBV7-2
CDR3 protein: CATSRRALQETQYF
CDR3 DNA: TGTGCCACCAGCCGTAGAGCTCTCCAAGAGACCCAGTACTTC

clone size: once
CDR3 length: 13
D gene: NA
J gene: TRBJ1-4
V gene: TRBV28
CDR3 protein: CASSSYGDIKLFF
CDR3 DNA: TGTGCCAGCAGTTCCTATGGCGACATTAAACTGTTTTTT

clone size: NA
CDR3 length: 13
D gene: NA
J gene: TRBJ2-7
V gene: TRBV5-1
CDR3 protein: CASSLVFHYEQYF
CDR3 DNA: TGCGCCAGCAGCTTGGTGTTTCACTACGAGCAGTACTTC

clone size: few
CDR3 length: 16
D gene: NA
J gene: TRBJ1-4
V gene: TRBV5-1
CDR3 protein: CASSSEAGFTNEKLFF
CDR3 DNA: TGCGCCAGCAGCTCCGAGGCGGGGTTTACTAATGAAAAACTGTTTTTT

clone size: few
CDR3 length: 16
D gene: NA
J gene: TRBJ1-2
V gene: TRBV19
CDR3 protein: CASSIPREEANYGYTF
CDR3 DNA: TGTGCCAGTAGTATCCCCAGGGAGGAAGCCAACTATGGCTACACCTTC

clone size: NA
CDR3 length: 15
D gene: TRBD1
J gene: TRBJ1-2
V gene: TRBV3-1/TRBV3-2
CDR3 protein: CASSQVGARGHGYTF
CDR3 DNA: TGTGCCAGCAGCCAAGTTGGGGCCAGGGGGCATGGCTACACCTTC

clone size: NA
CDR3 length: 15
D gene: NA
J gene: TRBJ2-3
V gene: TRBV28
CDR3 protein: CASSLRSLITDTQYF
CDR3 DNA: TGTGCCAGCAGTTTGAGATCCCTTATCACAGATACGCAGTATTTT

clone size: NA
CDR3 length: 15
D gene: NA
J gene: TRBJ2-2
V gene: TRBV2
CDR3 protein: CASSDFGPNTGELFF
CDR3 DNA: TGTGCCAGCAGTGATTTTGGCCCGAACACCGGGGAGCTGTTTTTT

clone size: NA
CDR3 length: 11
D gene: TRBD1
J gene: TRBJ2-3
V gene: TRBV7-8
CDR3 protein: CASSPGTVQYF
CDR3 DNA: TGTGCCAGCAGCCCAGGGACAGTTCAGTATTTT

clone size: NA
CDR3 length: 16
D gene: TRBD1
J gene: TRBJ1-2
V gene: TRBV7-2
CDR3 protein: CASSQSPGQGLYGYTF
CDR3 DNA: TGTGCCAGCAGCCAATCCCCGGGACAGGGTCTTTATGGCTACACCTTC

clone size: NA
CDR3 length: 17
D gene: TRBD1
J gene: TRBJ1-2
V gene: TRBV7-2
CDR3 protein: CASRAGTGGENNYGYTF
CDR3 DNA: TGTGCCAGCAGGGCCGGGACAGGGGGCGAGAATAACTATGGCTACACCTTC